The clone carrying this T cell receptor beta chain is a singleton in its sample. The entry originates in a study of blood T cell repertoires in COVID-19. The wider study: Samples of COVID-19 (acute and convalescent) were obtained from the United States, Italy and Spain. Nucleic acid was either cDNA or gDNA, and it came from T cells, B-cell-depleted T cells, or PBMCs.

Original analysis: Counts of nucleated cells, estimated from reference gene primer amplification, were obtained. Assay: immunoSEQ multiplex PCR; the TCRdb copy retains only in-frame clones and omits some. V, J and clone size are taken as reported in that table, and D and trimming were inferred from the DNA itself. The sample consists of about 180,000 clones, about 84% of them appearing once. Sequenced material: peripheral blood. This TCR came from a person aged 70 to 85 with COVID-19, enrolled during active disease.

CDR3 sequence (DNA): TGTGCCAGCAGCCTTGGGGGCTCGGGGACCCAGTACTTC. As protein: CASSLGGSGTQYF. The chain recombines TRBV6-2 or TRBV6-3 with TRBJ2-5; possible D gene TRBD1, 6 bases. The CDR3 totals 13 residues. With 6 bases removed from V and 7 bases from J, the gap between germline ends came to 15 bases. Germline V gene lookup returns CDR1 MNHEY and CDR2 SVGEGT.